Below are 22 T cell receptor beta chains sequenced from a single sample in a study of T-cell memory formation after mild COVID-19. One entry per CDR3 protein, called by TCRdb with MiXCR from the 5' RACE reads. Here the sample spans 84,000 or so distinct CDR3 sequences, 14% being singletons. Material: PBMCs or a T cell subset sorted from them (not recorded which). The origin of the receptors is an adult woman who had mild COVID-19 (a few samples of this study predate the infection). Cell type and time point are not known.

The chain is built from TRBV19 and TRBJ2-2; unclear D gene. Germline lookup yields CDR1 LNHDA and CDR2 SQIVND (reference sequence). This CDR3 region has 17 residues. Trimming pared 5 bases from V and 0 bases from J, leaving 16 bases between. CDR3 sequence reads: CASSPGPLWANTGELFF. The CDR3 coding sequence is TGTGCCAGTAGTCCGGGCCCGCTCTGGGCGAACACCGGGGAGCTGTTTTTT.

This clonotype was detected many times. CDR3: CASSSLGTLETQYF. The CDR3 DNA reads as TGTGCCAGCAGCTCGTTAGGGACCCTAGAGACCCAGTACTTC. The chain recombines TRBV7-8 with TRBJ2-5; perhaps D is TRBD1 or TRBD2 (5 bases each). Trimming took off 4 bases at V and 4 bases at J, with 13 bases between the two ends. This CDR3 contains 14 residues. Germline CDR1 is SGHVS and CDR2 is FQNEAQ.

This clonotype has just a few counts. CDR3 residues: CASSPGLAGEADTQYF. CDR3 in DNA: TGTGCCAGCAGCCCGGGACTAGCGGGAGAAGCAGATACGCAGTATTTT. This chain links TRBV7-6 with TRBJ2-3; TRBD2 matches 14 bases. CDR1 SGHVS and CDR2 FNYEAQ come from the germline V gene. CDR3 size: 16 residues. V lost 5 bases, J lost 4 bases, and 5 bases stayed unmatched.

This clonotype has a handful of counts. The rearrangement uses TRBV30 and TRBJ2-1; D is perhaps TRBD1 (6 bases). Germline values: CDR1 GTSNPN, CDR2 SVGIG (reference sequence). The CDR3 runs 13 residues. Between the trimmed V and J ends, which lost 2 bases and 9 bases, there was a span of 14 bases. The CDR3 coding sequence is TGTGCCTGGAGTTTCTTGGGACACTCTGAGCAGTTCTTC. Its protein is CAWSFLGHSEQFF. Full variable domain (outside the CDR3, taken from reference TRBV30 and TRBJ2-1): SQTIHQWPATLVQPVGSPLSLECTVEGTSNPNLYWYRQAAGRGLQLLFYSVGIGQISSEVPQNLSASRPQDRQFILSSKKLLLSDSGFYLCAWSFLGHSEQFFGPGTRLTVL.

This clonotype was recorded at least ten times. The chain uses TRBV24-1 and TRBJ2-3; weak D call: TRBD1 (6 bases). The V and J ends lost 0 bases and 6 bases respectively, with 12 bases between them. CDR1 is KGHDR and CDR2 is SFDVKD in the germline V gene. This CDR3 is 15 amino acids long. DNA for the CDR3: TGTGCCACCAGTGATTTGGGGACAAGGGAGGATACGCAGTATTTT. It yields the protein CATSDLGTREDTQYF.

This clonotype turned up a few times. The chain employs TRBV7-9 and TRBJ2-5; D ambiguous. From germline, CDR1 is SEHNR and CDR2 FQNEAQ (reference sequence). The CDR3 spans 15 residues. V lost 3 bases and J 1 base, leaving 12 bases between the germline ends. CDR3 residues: CASSFGVQSQETQYF. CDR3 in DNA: TGTGCCAGCAGCTTCGGAGTCCAATCCCAAGAGACCCAGTACTTC.

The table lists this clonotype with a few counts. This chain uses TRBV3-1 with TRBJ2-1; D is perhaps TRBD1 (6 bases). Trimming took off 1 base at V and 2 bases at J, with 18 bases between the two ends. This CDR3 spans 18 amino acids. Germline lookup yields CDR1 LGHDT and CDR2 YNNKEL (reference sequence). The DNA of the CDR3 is TGTGCCAGCAGCCAAGCCCTTAGGACAGCCGATACCTACAATGAGCAGTTCTTC. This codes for CASSQALRTADTYNEQFF.

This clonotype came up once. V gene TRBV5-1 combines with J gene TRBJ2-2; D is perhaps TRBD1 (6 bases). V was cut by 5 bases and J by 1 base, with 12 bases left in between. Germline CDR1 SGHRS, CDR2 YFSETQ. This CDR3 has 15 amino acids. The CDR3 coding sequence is TGCGCCAGCAGAAACCGGGACATGAACACCGGGGAGCTGTTTTTT. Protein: CASRNRDMNTGELFF.

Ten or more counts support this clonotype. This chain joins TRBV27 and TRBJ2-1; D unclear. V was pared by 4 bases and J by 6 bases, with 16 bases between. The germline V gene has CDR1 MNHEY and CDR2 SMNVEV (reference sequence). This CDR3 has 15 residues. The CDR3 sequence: CASSYLPIGTNEQFF. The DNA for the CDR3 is TGTGCCAGCAGTTACTTGCCTATAGGCACCAATGAGCAGTTCTTC.

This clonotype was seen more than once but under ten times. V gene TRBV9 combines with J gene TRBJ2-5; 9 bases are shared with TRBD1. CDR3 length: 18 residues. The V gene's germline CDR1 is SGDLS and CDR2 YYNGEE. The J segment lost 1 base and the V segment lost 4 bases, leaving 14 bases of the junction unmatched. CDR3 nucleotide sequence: TGTGCCAGCAGCCCCATCGGGACAGGGAGTTATGGCCAAGAGACCCAGTACTTC. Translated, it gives CASSPIGTGSYGQETQYF.

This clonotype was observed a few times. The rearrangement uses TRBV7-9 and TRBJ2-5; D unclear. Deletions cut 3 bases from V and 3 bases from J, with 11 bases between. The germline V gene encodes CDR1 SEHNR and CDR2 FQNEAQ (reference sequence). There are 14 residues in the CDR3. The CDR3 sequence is CASSFRLPEETQYF. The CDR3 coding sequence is TGTGCCAGCAGCTTTCGGCTCCCCGAAGAGACCCAGTACTTC.

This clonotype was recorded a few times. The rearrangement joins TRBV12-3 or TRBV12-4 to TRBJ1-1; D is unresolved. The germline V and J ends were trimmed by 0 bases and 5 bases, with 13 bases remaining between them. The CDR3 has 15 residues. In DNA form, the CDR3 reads TGTGCCAGCAGTTTAGCGCTAGAGATTAGGACTGAAGCTTTCTTT. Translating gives CASSLALEIRTEAFF.

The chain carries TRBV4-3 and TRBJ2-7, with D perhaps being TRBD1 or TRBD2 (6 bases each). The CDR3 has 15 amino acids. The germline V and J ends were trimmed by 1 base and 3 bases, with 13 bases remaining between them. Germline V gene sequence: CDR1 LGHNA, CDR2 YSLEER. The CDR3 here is CASSQAGGTNYEQYF. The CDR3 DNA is TGCGCCAGCAGCCAAGCTGGAGGGACAAACTACGAGCAGTACTTC.

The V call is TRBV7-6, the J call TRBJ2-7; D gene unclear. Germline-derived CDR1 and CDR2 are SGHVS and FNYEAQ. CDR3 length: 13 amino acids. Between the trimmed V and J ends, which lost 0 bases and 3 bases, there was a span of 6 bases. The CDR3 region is CASSLAPDYEQYF. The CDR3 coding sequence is TGTGCCAGCAGCTTAGCTCCAGACTACGAGCAGTACTTC.

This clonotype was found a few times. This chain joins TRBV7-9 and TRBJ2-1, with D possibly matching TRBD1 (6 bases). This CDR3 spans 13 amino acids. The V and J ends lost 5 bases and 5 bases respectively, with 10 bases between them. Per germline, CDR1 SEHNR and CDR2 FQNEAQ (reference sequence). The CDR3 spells CASSLRDNNEQFF. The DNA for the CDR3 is TGTGCCAGCAGCCTCCGGGACAACAATGAGCAGTTCTTC.

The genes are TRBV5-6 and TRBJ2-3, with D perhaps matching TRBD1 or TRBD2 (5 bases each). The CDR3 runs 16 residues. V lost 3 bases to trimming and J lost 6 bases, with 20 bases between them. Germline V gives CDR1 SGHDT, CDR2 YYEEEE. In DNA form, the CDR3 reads TGTGCCAGCAGCTGGAATGGGGCGGCCGGGGTTGATACGCAGTATTTT. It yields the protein CASSWNGAAGVDTQYF.

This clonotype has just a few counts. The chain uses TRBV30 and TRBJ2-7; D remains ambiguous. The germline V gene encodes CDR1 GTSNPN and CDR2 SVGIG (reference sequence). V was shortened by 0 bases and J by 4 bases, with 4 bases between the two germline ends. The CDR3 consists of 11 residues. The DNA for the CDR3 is TGTGCCTGGAGTGTACTTTACGAGCAGTACTTC. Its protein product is CAWSVLYEQYF.

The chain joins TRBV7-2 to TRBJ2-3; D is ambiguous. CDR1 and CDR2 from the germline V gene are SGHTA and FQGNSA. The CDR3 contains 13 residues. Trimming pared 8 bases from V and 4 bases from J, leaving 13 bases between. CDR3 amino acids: CASRWSSADTQYF. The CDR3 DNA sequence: TGTGCCAGCCGGTGGTCCTCGGCAGATACGCAGTATTTT.

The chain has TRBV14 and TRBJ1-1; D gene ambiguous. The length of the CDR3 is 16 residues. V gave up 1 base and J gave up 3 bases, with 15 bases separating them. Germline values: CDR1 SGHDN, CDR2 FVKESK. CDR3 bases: TGTGCCAGCAGCCAAGGAAGAGTGCTTTTTTACACTGAAGCTTTCTTT. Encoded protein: CASSQGRVLFYTEAFF.

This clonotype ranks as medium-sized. For the CDR3, the DNA is TGTGCCAGCAGCCGCGGGGGACAGGGTAATGAAAAACTGTTTTTT. As protein: CASSRGGQGNEKLFF. The chain is built from TRBV7-8 and TRBJ1-4; 9 bases map to TRBD1. The CDR3 totals 15 residues. Germline CDR1 reads SGHVS; CDR2 reads FQNEAQ. V shed 5 bases and J 4 bases; nucleotides not matched to a gene: 5.

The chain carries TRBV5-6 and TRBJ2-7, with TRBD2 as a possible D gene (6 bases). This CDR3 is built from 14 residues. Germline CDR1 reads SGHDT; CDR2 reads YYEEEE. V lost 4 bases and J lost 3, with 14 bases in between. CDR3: CASSAWGDDYEQYF. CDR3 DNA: TGTGCCAGCAGCGCGTGGGGGGATGACTACGAGCAGTACTTC.

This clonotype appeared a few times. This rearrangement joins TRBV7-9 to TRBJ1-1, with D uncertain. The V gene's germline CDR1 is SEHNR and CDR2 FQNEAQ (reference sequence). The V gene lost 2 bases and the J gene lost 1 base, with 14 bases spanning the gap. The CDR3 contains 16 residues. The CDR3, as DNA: TGTGCCAGCAGCTTACTAGAAGGGTCCGGGAACACTGAAGCTTTCTTT. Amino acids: CASSLLEGSGNTEAFF.